The 21 T cell receptor beta chains presented below share a single source sample, sequenced in a study of blood T cells in healthy people across ages. A second PCR, run for roughly 6 to 11 cycles, used a sample-barcoded 5' primer plus a J-beta primer mix. TCRdb re-derived calls from the 5' RACE reads in MiXCR, one entry per CDR3 protein. The repertoire holds hundreds of thousands of distinct CDR3 sequences, with more than 20% as singletons. These sequences were also reported in another study, on T cells of mothers and their children.

Sequencing used blood. These TCRs come from a boy aged 5-17 years in good health.

J is TRBJ2-1 and V is TRBV7-8; tentative D call: TRBD1 (5 bases). Germline CDR1 and CDR2: SGHVS and FQNEAQ. V lost 5 bases to trimming and J lost 7 bases, with 12 bases between them. The CDR3 extends over 13 amino acids. The CDR3 DNA is TGTGCCAGCAGCCCCTTCACAGGTAATGAGCAGTTCTTC. Encoded protein: CASSPFTGNEQFF.

In its sample, this clonotype was seen a few times. The rearrangement joins TRBV9 to TRBJ2-1, with 14 bases that match TRBD2. The trim removed 2 bases at V and 4 bases at J, leaving 5 bases unmatched. This CDR3 is built from 17 residues. Germline V gene lookup returns CDR1 SGDLS and CDR2 YYNGEE. The CDR3 region has the DNA TGTGCCAGCAGCGTGGGGACTAGCGGGAGATCTTACAATGAGCAGTTCTTC. Translating it yields CASSVGTSGRSYNEQFF.

V gene TRBV28 combines with J gene TRBJ1-5; no clear D gene. The V end lost 6 bases, the J end lost 0 bases, and 12 bases lay between the germline ends. The CDR3 totals 15 residues. Germline CDR1 is MDHEN and CDR2 is SYDVKM. In DNA form, the CDR3 reads TGTGCCAGCAGCTACCCTCTTGGTAGCAATCAGCCCCAGCATTTT. Its protein is CASSYPLGSNQPQHF.

The V call is TRBV7-2, the J call TRBJ1-5; D may be TRBD1 (5 bases). CDR3 length: 14 residues. Germline CDR1 reads SGHTA; CDR2 reads FQGNSA. V was clipped by 5 bases and J by 7 bases, with 15 bases between them. The CDR3 reads CASSPQGLGQPQHF. CDR3 DNA: TGTGCCAGCAGCCCCCAGGGTTTGGGACAGCCCCAGCATTTT. The variable domain in full, with the rest retrieved from reference TRBV7-2 and TRBJ1-5, is GAGVSQSPSNKVTEKGKDVELRCDPISGHTALYWYRQSLGQGLEFLIYFQGNSAPDKSGLPSDRFSAERTGGSVSTLTIQRTQQEDSAVYLCASSPQGLGQPQHFGDGTRLSIL.

J is TRBJ2-1 and V is TRBV7-3; perhaps TRBD2 as D (6 bases). CDR3 size: 16 residues. Trimming left V 4 bases short and J 6 bases short, with 19 bases between. The V gene's germline CDR1 is SGHTA and CDR2 FQGTGA. CDR3 protein: CASSSTVGGVSNEQFF. As DNA, the CDR3 is TGTGCCAGCAGCTCAACGGTGGGAGGAGTTAGCAATGAGCAGTTCTTC.

The V and J genes are TRBV6-1 and TRBJ2-7; maybe TRBD2 (5 bases). Trimming took off 2 bases at V and 6 bases at J, with 17 bases between the two ends. Germline CDR1 MNHNS, CDR2 SASEGT. The CDR3 spans 15 residues. CDR3: CASSEIRNLAREQYF. The CDR3 DNA reads TGTGCCAGCAGTGAAATAAGAAACCTAGCTCGCGAGCAGTACTTC.

The DNA for the CDR3 is TGTGCCAGCAGTTATCCCGGGACAGGGGCTATAAACACTGAAGCTTTCTTT. The encoded protein is CASSYPGTGAINTEAFF. This chain links TRBV6-6 with TRBJ1-1; 10 positions agree with TRBD1. CDR3 length equals 17 residues. Trimming removed 3 bases from V and 2 bases from J; junction bases left unmatched: 9. CDR1 is MNHNY, CDR2 SVGAGI, per germline (reference sequence).

This clonotype showed up just once. Relative to the germline gene, one junction end is altered; a read error may explain this. This chain joins TRBV27 and TRBJ2-7; TRBD1 matches 7 bases. Germline CDR1 MNHEY, CDR2 SMNVEV (reference sequence). CDR3 length equals 14 residues. CDR3 sequence (DNA): TGCGCCAGCAGCCACCGGGACAGTCCTAGCGAGCAGTACTTC. Translating it yields CASSHRDSPSEQYF.

This clonotype has at least ten counts. The genes are TRBV10-3 and TRBJ2-5; a possible D gene is TRBD2 (6 bases). Trimming removed 5 bases from V and 1 base from J, with 14 bases in between. The CDR3 is 15 amino acids. Germline values: CDR1 ENHRY, CDR2 SYGVKD. This CDR3 is CAISPAGGFQETQYF. The CDR3 region has the DNA TGTGCCATCAGTCCAGCGGGCGGATTCCAAGAGACCCAGTACTTC.

The chain recombines TRBV7-2 with TRBJ2-2; 7 positions match TRBD2. The J segment lost 4 bases and the V segment lost 5 bases, leaving 10 bases of the junction unmatched. Germline CDR1 and CDR2: SGHTA and FQGNSA. CDR3 length: 16 residues. In DNA form, the CDR3 reads TGTGCCAGCAGCCGCCGAGAGGGACTATCCACCGGGGAGCTGTTTTTT. Translating it yields CASSRREGLSTGELFF. The full variable domain, in which reference TRBV7-2 and TRBJ2-2 provide the parts outside the CDR3, is GAGVSQSPSNKVTEKGKDVELRCDPISGHTALYWYRQSLGQGLEFLIYFQGNSAPDKSGLPSDRFSAERTGGSVSTLTIQRTQQEDSAVYLCASSRREGLSTGELFFGEGSRLTVL.

This sequence joins TRBV6-5 and TRBJ2-7; D might be TRBD1 (5 bases). CDR1 is MNHEY, CDR2 SVGAGI, per germline. V dropped 0 bases and J dropped 2 bases, with 17 bases sitting between them. The CDR3 contains 17 residues. Here the CDR3 DNA reads TGTGCCAGCAGTTACTCGATTGCACAGGACCGAACCTACGAGCAGTACTTC. Translated: CASSYSIAQDRTYEQYF.

This clonotype was recorded many times. The junction and the germline gene differ at one end; a read error may be behind it. V is TRBV7-2 and J is TRBJ2-1; 10 bases align to TRBD2. CDR1 is SGHTA, CDR2 FQGNSA, per germline. The CDR3 is 13 amino acids. The CDR3 DNA reads TGTGCCAGCAGTTTAGCGGGGGGAAATGAGCAGTTCTTC. Its translation: CASSLAGGNEQFF. The full variable domain, completed using reference TRBV7-2 and TRBJ2-1, is GAGVSQSPSNKVTEKGKDVELRCDPISGHTALYWYRQSLGQGLEFLIYFQGNSAPDKSGLPSDRFSAERTGGSVSTLTIQRTQQEDSAVYLCASSLAGGNEQFFGPGTRLTVL.

This clonotype was observed once. The chain combines TRBV20-1 with TRBJ1-2, with D possibly TRBD1 on 5 matching bases. The CDR3 is made up of 15 amino acids. Trimming cost V 3 bases and J 2 bases, with 16 bases left between them. Germline V gene lookup returns CDR1 DFQATT and CDR2 SNEGSKA (reference sequence). CDR3 sequence: CSASKGGTPNYGYTF. The CDR3 DNA is TGCAGTGCTAGTAAGGGCGGGACCCCCAACTATGGCTACACCTTC.

The sample holds a few counts of this clonotype. The rearrangement joins TRBV3-1 to TRBJ2-4, with 9 bases fitting TRBD1. This CDR3 has 20 amino acids. Germline V CDR1 and CDR2: LGHDT, YNNKEL (reference sequence). Trimming at V came to 3 bases and at J to 2 bases, leaving 17 bases not matched to a gene. The CDR3 loop is CASSHAGTGYFGTTKNIQYF. The CDR3 DNA reads as TGTGCCAGCAGCCATGCCGGGACAGGGTATTTCGGGACTACCAAAAACATTCAGTACTTC.

This clonotype has a handful of counts. This chain connects TRBV5-1 to TRBJ2-5, with 7 bases identical to TRBD1. Trimming took 0 bases from V and 11 from J; bases not matched to a gene: 16. CDR3 length: 16 amino acids. The germline V gene encodes CDR1 SGHRS and CDR2 YFSETQ. In DNA form, the CDR3 reads TGCGCCAGCAGCTTGGGGGACAGTTCCGAGGCGATTCAGCAGTACTTC. Translated, it gives CASSLGDSSEAIQQYF.

In DNA, the CDR3 is TGTGCCAGCAGCGCCACGCGGAGGAAGACAGGGGATTCCTACGAGCAGTACTTC. This encodes CASSATRRKTGDSYEQYF. The chain is built from TRBV7-9 and TRBJ2-7; 8 bases fit TRBD1. The CDR3 covers 18 residues. Germline V gene lookup returns CDR1 SEHNR and CDR2 FQNEAQ (reference sequence). V gave up 5 bases and J gave up 1 base; unmatched junction bases: 16.

The genes are TRBV27 and TRBJ1-2; 8 bases map to TRBD1. The CDR3 sequence is 12 residues long. Germline CDR1 and CDR2: MNHEY and SMNVEV (reference sequence). V lost 11 bases to trimming and J lost 4 bases; unmatched junction nucleotides: 6. DNA for the CDR3: TGTGCCGCGGGCCAGGGGGCCTATGGCTACACCTTC. Amino acid sequence: CAAGQGAYGYTF.

The chain employs TRBV28 and TRBJ2-2, with TRBD2 matching 10 bases. V lost 1 base, J lost 5 bases, and 4 bases stayed unmatched. Germline V gene data show CDR1 as MDHEN and CDR2 as SYDVKM. The CDR3 is 16 amino acids. CDR3 sequence (DNA): TGTGCCAGCAGTTTATCTCCTAGCGGGAGTACCGGGGAGCTGTTTTTT. It translates to CASSLSPSGSTGELFF.

The chain couples TRBV10-3 to TRBJ1-1; no reliable D call. CDR3 length equals 12 residues. Trimming pared 2 bases from V and 6 bases from J, leaving 7 bases between. From germline, CDR1 is ENHRY and CDR2 SYGVKD. CDR3 sequence reads: CAISEVVAEAFF. The CDR3 nucleotides read TGTGCCATCAGTGAGGTGGTTGCTGAAGCTTTCTTT.

This clonotype was detected once. J is TRBJ2-1 and V is TRBV12-5; 11 positions match TRBD1. Per germline, CDR1 LGHNT and CDR2 FRNRAP. The V gene end was trimmed by 3 bases and the J gene end by 1 base; junction bases not matched to a gene: 23. This CDR3 comprises 23 residues. The CDR3 sequence is CASGLPGQGARKPEVGSYNEQFF. Here the CDR3 DNA reads TGTGCTAGTGGTTTACCAGGACAGGGGGCACGAAAACCCGAGGTAGGGTCCTACAATGAGCAGTTCTTC.

The chain links TRBV29-1 to TRBJ2-7; 9 positions match TRBD1. The CDR3 runs to 14 residues. The J segment lost 5 bases and the V segment lost 4 bases, leaving 9 bases of the junction unmatched. Germline CDR1 is SQVTM and CDR2 is ANQGSEA. CDR3 loop: CSVATGQGSNEQYF. As DNA, the CDR3 is TGCAGCGTTGCCACCGGACAGGGGAGTAACGAGCAGTACTTC.